Presented here are 8 T cell receptor beta chains from one specimen sequenced in a study of blood T cell repertoires in COVID-19. The table came from immunoSEQ multiplex PCR; TCRdb's copy has only in-frame clones and leaves some out. The repertoire has around 40,000 clones, about 82% of them found once; the top ten carry about 9.3%. The sample comprised peripheral blood. Receptors were obtained from a human donor in a cohort sampled during active COVID-19.

The rearrangement uses TRBV7-2 and TRBJ1-5, with D perhaps matching TRBD1 (5 bases). Germline V gives CDR1 SGHTA, CDR2 FQGNSA. The germline V and J ends were trimmed by 5 bases and 0 bases, with 11 bases remaining between them. This CDR3 comprises 15 residues. The CDR3 DNA sequence: TGTGCCAGCAGCCAAGCGGGGGTTAGCAATCAGCCCCAGCATTTT. Its protein product is CASSQAGVSNQPQHF.

This chain links TRBV2 with TRBJ2-5; 9 bases align to TRBD1. The CDR3 loop spans 15 amino acids. The germline V gene encodes CDR1 SNHLY and CDR2 FYNNEI. V gave up 5 bases and J gave up 1 base; unmatched junction bases: 5. The CDR3 reads CASSMGQGIQETQYF. The CDR3, as DNA: TGTGCCAGCAGTATGGGACAGGGAATCCAAGAGACCCAGTACTTC.

This clone was detected only a few times. The rearrangement uses TRBV11-2 and TRBJ1-1; unclear D gene. The CDR3 has 13 residues. Germline CDR1 reads SGHAT; CDR2 reads FQNNGV. Trimming stripped 5 bases from V and 4 bases from J, with 11 bases between. CDR3 DNA sequence: TGTGCCAGCAGCGCCCCGTGGAGCACTGAAGCTTTCTTT. Its protein is CASSAPWSTEAFF. Complete variable domain (other parts from reference TRBV11-2 and TRBJ1-1): EAGVAQSPRYKIIEKRQSVAFWCNPISGHATLYWYQQILGQGPKLLIQFQNNGVVDDSQLPKDRFSAERLKGVDSTLKIQPAKLEDSAVYLCASSAPWSTEAFFGQGTRLTVV.

V and J are TRBV7-2 and TRBJ2-2; no clear D. The CDR3 length is 13 residues. With 3 bases removed from V and 3 bases from J, the gap between germline ends came to 5 bases. Per germline, CDR1 SGHTA and CDR2 FQGNSA. CDR3 nucleotides: TGTGCCAGCAGCTTCTCGTACACCGGGGAGCTGTTTTTT. It codes for CASSFSYTGELFF.

The V gene is TRBV18, the J gene TRBJ2-2, with 8 positions matching TRBD1. The V gene's germline CDR1 is KGHSH and CDR2 LQKENI. After removal of 6 bases from V and 7 bases from J, the junction contained 4 bases not matched to a gene. The CDR3 runs to 13 residues. The CDR3 nucleotides read TGTGCCAGCTCTCGGGGACAGGACGGGGAGCTGTTTTTT. Its protein is CASSRGQDGELFF.

The rearrangement links TRBV6-5 to TRBJ1-1; possible D gene TRBD1, 6 bases. V shed 4 bases and J shed 1 base, with 16 bases lying between them. The CDR3 contains 16 residues. CDR1 is MNHEY and CDR2 is SVGAGI in the germline V gene. DNA for the CDR3: TGTGCCAGCAGTTTCCAACCGGGGGGGGCGAACACTGAAGCTTTCTTT. It encodes CASSFQPGGANTEAFF.

This clone was counted once. The rearrangement links TRBV6-1 to TRBJ2-4, with 9 bases aligning to TRBD1. The CDR3 loop spans 14 amino acids. Losses at the gene ends were 5 bases for V and 8 bases for J; bases not matched to a gene: 7. CDR1 is MNHNS, CDR2 SASEGT, per germline. As DNA, the CDR3 is TGTGCCAGCAGTCTCAACAGGGGGCGCGACATTCAGTACTTC. Translation: CASSLNRGRDIQYF.

V is TRBV11-3 and J is TRBJ2-2; D unclear. This CDR3 comprises 13 residues. V lost 0 bases and J lost 6, with 5 bases in between. Germline V CDR1 and CDR2: SGHNT, YENEEA. The CDR3 spells CASSLEYAGELFF. CDR3 nucleotide sequence: TGTGCCAGCAGCTTAGAATATGCCGGGGAGCTGTTTTTT. The complete variable domain, with remaining parts taken from reference TRBV11-3 and TRBJ2-2, reads EAGVVQSPRYKIIEKKQPVAFWCNPISGHNTLYWYLQNLGQGPELLIRYENEEAVDDSQLPKDRFSAERLKGVDSTLKIQPAELGDSAVYLCASSLEYAGELFFGEGSRLTVL.